The clone carrying this T cell receptor (beta chain) occurred once. The data were obtained in a study of shared clonotypes between healthy human individuals. Study background: The donor group consisted of a couple of women and three men, aged 18 to 49. Three CD4 naive, three CD4 memory, two CD8 naive and one CD8 memory plate were used per donor.

Trimming shortened V by 5 bases and J by 0 bases, and 17 bases separated the two germline ends. Germline lookup yields CDR1 SGHTA and CDR2 FQGNSA. This CDR3 contains 17 residues. The donor cohort consisted entirely of Caucasian adults residing in Nashville, Tennessee. The authors split each subset's genomic DNA evenly across several immunoSEQ plates. The assay was immunoSEQ multiplex PCR, and TCRdb's table has in-frame clones only and misses some. The data contain some 1,400,000 clones, roughly 96% of them singletons. Sequenced sample: naive CD4+ T cells sorted from blood. The sample's subset: CD45RA+ positively selected. The rearrangement uses TRBV7-2 and TRBJ2-1; no firm D call. The sequence was collected from a man aged 25 to 40 in good health. The CDR3 reads CASSPAPAPFSYNEQFF. The DNA for the CDR3 is TGTGCCAGCAGCCCCGCCCCAGCGCCCTTCTCCTACAATGAGCAGTTCTTC.